Given below is one TCR beta chain in context. Use of 60 Vbeta and 13 Jbeta primers characterized the PCR. Sequencing was performed with immunoSEQ multiplex PCR; in TCRdb, only in-frame clones are kept and a portion is missing. Counted here are 110,000 to 150,000 clones, 70% to 90% occurring once; the ten biggest clones make up 4% to 4.5%. This sample is part of a study of cytomegalovirus exposure and HLA in healthy donors. This CDR3 comprises 11 residues. Trimming removed 1 base at V and 9 bases at J, with 4 bases between. In germline, CDR1 is DFQATT, CDR2 SNEGSKA (reference sequence). The receptor's source is a woman between 35 and 50 years old in good health and CMV-seropositive. The chain is built from TRBV20-1 and TRBJ1-6, with unresolved D. The sequencing sample was made of PBMCs. CDR3 DNA sequence: TGCAGTGCTAGAGCGGGTTCACCCCTCCACTTT. This gives the protein CSARAGSPLHF.